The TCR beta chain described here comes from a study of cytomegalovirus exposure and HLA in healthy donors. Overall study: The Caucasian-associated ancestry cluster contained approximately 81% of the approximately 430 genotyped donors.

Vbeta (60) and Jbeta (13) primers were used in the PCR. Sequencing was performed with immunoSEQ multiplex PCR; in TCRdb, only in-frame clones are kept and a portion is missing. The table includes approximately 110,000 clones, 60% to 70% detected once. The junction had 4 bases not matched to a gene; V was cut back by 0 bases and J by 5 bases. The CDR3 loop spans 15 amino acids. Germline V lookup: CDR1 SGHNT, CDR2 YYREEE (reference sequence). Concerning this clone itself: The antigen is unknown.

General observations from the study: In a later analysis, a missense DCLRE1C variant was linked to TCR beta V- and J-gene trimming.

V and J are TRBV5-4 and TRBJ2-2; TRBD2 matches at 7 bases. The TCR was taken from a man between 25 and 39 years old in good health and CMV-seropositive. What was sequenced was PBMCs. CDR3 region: CASSLAVGGTGELFF. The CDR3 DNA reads TGTGCCAGCAGCTTGGCGGTGGGGGGGACCGGGGAGCTGTTTTTT.